Below, 14 T cell receptor beta chains from the same sample are listed, as sequenced in a study of cytomegalovirus exposure and HLA in healthy donors. The study ran its PCR with 60 Vbeta and 13 Jbeta primers. Some clones are missing from TCRdb's copy, which holds only in-frame ones; the method was immunoSEQ multiplex PCR. The table lists hundreds of thousands of clones, roughly 82% of them singletons. The specimen was PBMCs. Receptors originate from a man aged 40-55 years in good health and CMV-seropositive.

The table lists this clone with a count of one. The chain couples TRBV4-1 to TRBJ1-2; the D gene is possibly TRBD1 (5 bases). The V gene lost 1 base and the J gene lost 5 bases, with 8 bases spanning the gap. Germline CDR1 MGHRA, CDR2 YSYEKL. The CDR3 runs 13 residues. In nucleotides, the CDR3 is TGCGCCAGCAGCCAAGGGGGCGAGTATGGCTACACCTTC. Its translation: CASSQGGEYGYTF.

V gene TRBV13 combines with J gene TRBJ2-1; a weak D match, TRBD2 (7 bases). Germline V gene lookup returns CDR1 PRHDT and CDR2 FYEKMQ (reference sequence). The CDR3 has 15 amino acids. V was trimmed by 0 bases and J by 5 bases, leaving 11 bases between them. CDR3: CASSLGGGAHNEQFF. The CDR3 bases are TGTGCCAGCAGCTTAGGAGGGGGGGCACACAATGAGCAGTTCTTC.

The V gene is TRBV19, the J gene TRBJ1-1; a weak D match, TRBD1 (5 bases). CDR1 and CDR2 from the germline V gene are LNHDA and SQIVND (reference sequence). CDR3 length: 12 residues. The V end was cut by 5 bases, the J end by 5 bases, with 9 bases between. The CDR3 reads CASSRGVTEAFF. The CDR3 region has the DNA TGTGCCAGTAGTCGGGGGGTGACTGAAGCTTTCTTT.

There are many counts of this clone. The rearrangement uses TRBV6-8 and TRBJ2-7, with a tentative D call TRBD1 (6 bases). Germline V lookup: CDR1 MNHGY, CDR2 SAAAGT. V was pared by 7 bases and J by 0 bases, with 16 bases between. CDR3 size: 15 residues. Here the CDR3 reads CASKGDKVYSYEQYF. The CDR3 DNA reads TGTGCCAGCAAGGGGGATAAGGTCTACTCCTACGAGCAGTACTTC.

The chain is built from TRBV6-1 and TRBJ2-7; a weak D match, TRBD2 (6 bases). Looked up from germline, CDR1 is MNHNS and CDR2 is SASEGT. CDR3 length equals 15 residues. Deletions cut 3 bases from V and 2 bases from J, with 14 bases between. CDR3 sequence (DNA): TGTGCCAGCAGTGATGCGGGCGGGACTGCCTACGAGCAGTACTTC. Residues: CASSDAGGTAYEQYF.

This clone has a handful of counts. The chain has TRBV2 and TRBJ1-1; D may be TRBD1 (6 bases). This CDR3 is 13 amino acids long. The V gene's germline CDR1 is SNHLY and CDR2 FYNNEI. The V and J ends lost 7 bases and 3 bases respectively, with 12 bases between them. The CDR3 sequence is CASTGQTDTEAFF. The CDR3 DNA is TGTGCCAGCACAGGACAGACAGACACTGAAGCTTTCTTT.

As regards this clone: A read error may account for a junction end that differs from germline. The chain links TRBV20-1 to TRBJ1-2, with D hard to call. Germline V CDR1 and CDR2: DFQATT, SNEGSKA (reference sequence). This CDR3 has 8 amino acids. CDR3 in amino acids: CSASRHTF. The CDR3 DNA is TGCAGTGCCTCCAGGCATACTTTC.

The rearrangement joins TRBV6-1 to TRBJ2-7; TRBD2 matches at 9 bases. CDR3 length equals 15 residues. Trimming took 0 bases from V and 0 from J; bases not matched to a gene: 0. Germline values: CDR1 MNHNS, CDR2 SASEGT. CDR3 region: CASSEAAGGSYEQYF. The CDR3 nucleotides are TGTGCCAGCAGTGAAGCAGCGGGGGGCTCCTACGAGCAGTACTTC.

This clone is a singleton in its sample. The chain links TRBV5-1 to TRBJ1-1; possibly TRBD1 for D (6 bases). Trimming stripped 3 bases from V and 1 base from J, with 10 bases between. The CDR3 is made up of 14 amino acids. Germline V lookup: CDR1 SGHRS, CDR2 YFSETQ. DNA of the CDR3: TGCGCCAGCAGCTGGACGGACAGGAACACTGAAGCTTTCTTT. As protein: CASSWTDRNTEAFF.

The CDR3 nucleotides read TGTGCCAGCAGTGAACAGGTTTCCTACGAGCAGTACGTC. The encoded protein is CASSEQVSYEQYV. The chain combines TRBV6-1 with TRBJ2-7; D not certain. Germline assignment: CDR1 MNHNS and CDR2 SASEGT. The CDR3 is 13 residues long. V lost 2 bases to trimming and J lost 1 base, with 6 bases between them.

The chain recombines TRBV29-1 with TRBJ2-3; TRBD1 matches 8 bases. CDR3 length: 15 residues. Germline CDR1 is SQVTM and CDR2 is ANQGSEA. The junction had 5 bases not matched to a gene; V was cut back by 3 bases and J by 0 bases. CDR3 region: CSVDLDRASTDTQYF. The CDR3 DNA reads as TGCAGCGTTGACCTGGACAGGGCTAGCACAGATACGCAGTATTTT.

The chain recombines TRBV10-2 with TRBJ1-1, with D uncertain. The length of the CDR3 is 14 residues. The germline gives CDR1 WSHSY, CDR2 SAAADI. V dropped 5 bases and J dropped 2 bases, with 12 bases sitting between them. The CDR3 protein is CASSLEGENTEAFF. CDR3 sequence (DNA): TGCGCCAGCAGTCTTGAGGGAGAAAACACTGAAGCTTTCTTT.

V gene TRBV5-1 combines with J gene TRBJ2-1; D remains unclear. Trimming pared 4 bases from V and 0 bases from J, leaving 11 bases between. CDR1 and CDR2 (germline): SGHRS, YFSETQ. The length of the CDR3 is 15 residues. In DNA form, the CDR3 reads TGCGCCAGCAGCCTACAGTCCAACTCCTACAATGAGCAGTTCTTC. Protein sequence: CASSLQSNSYNEQFF.

On this clone itself: Its ends do not fully match the called genes, so a read error is possible. The chain employs TRBV7-3 and TRBJ2-3; the D gene is possibly TRBD2 (5 bases). The germline V gene has CDR1 SGHTA and CDR2 FQGTGA. This CDR3 has 14 amino acids. This chain's CDR3 is CAGSLIGSADTQYF. As DNA, the CDR3 is TGTGCCGGCAGCTTGATAGGGAGTGCAGATACGCAGTATTTT.